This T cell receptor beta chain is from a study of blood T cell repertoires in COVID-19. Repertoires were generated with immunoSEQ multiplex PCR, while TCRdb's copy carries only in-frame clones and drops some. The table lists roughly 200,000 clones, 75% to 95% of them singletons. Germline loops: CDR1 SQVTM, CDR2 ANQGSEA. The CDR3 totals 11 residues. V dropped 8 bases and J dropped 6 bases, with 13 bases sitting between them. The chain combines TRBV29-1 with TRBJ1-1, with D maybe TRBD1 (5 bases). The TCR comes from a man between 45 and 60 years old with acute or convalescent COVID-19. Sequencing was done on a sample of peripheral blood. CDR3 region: CSTVTVAEAFF. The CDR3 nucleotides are TGCAGCACCGTGACAGTAGCTGAAGCTTTCTTT.